This T cell receptor (beta chain) was documented in a study of T cell responses to AZD1222 COVID-19 vaccine. The CDR3 runs to 13 residues. The V gene's germline CDR1 is MDHEN and CDR2 SYDVKM. The germline V and J ends were trimmed by 3 bases and 6 bases, with 11 bases remaining between them. Data came from immunoSEQ multiplex PCR; TCRdb stores just in-frame clones and leaves some out. The data contain some 100,000 clones, 91% of them singletons. This sequence was found in an adult in good health. The source was peripheral blood, collected on day 0 of AZD1222 vaccination. The chain is built from TRBV28 and TRBJ1-1; perhaps TRBD1 as D (6 bases). The CDR3, as DNA: TGTGCCAGCAGTTTGCGGGGGGCCTCTGAAGCTTTCTTT. Its translation is CASSLRGASEAFF.